Listed below are T cell receptor beta chains from one sample, sequenced in a study of cytomegalovirus exposure and HLA in healthy donors. Using immunoSEQ multiplex PCR, the repertoire was profiled, and TCRdb retains in-frame clones only, with some absent. The table has 190,000 or so clones, roughly four fifths seen once. Sequenced sample: PBMCs. Every receptor here comes from a man between 45 and 60 years old in good health and CMV-seronegative. Both conserved end residues are part of each CDR3. The D gene is left open where the match is weak. Where a row states a size, it is once, few, many or the class of an expanded clone; other rows omit it.

D: .; size: few; J: TRBJ1-1; V: TRBV11-2; CDR3: CASSFTREVNTEAFF; DNA: TGTGCCAGCAGCTTTACCAGGGAAGTAAACACTGAAGCTTTCTTT
D: TRBD2; size: .; J: TRBJ2-2; V: TRBV7-2; CDR3: CASSLGAVAGYTGELFF; DNA: TGTGCCAGCAGCTTAGGGGCGGTAGCGGGGTACACCGGGGAGCTGTTTTTT
D: .; size: .; J: TRBJ1-1; V: TRBV29-1; CDR3: CSVESGGAEAFF; DNA: TGCAGCGTTGAAAGCGGAGGAGCAGAAGCTTTCTTT
D: TRBD2; size: .; J: TRBJ2-5; V: TRBV5-4; CDR3: CASSPRAGGRPQETQYF; DNA: TGTGCCAGCAGCCCAAGGGCGGGAGGGCGACCTCAAGAGACCCAGTACTTC
D: TRBD2; size: .; J: TRBJ2-1; V: TRBV9; CDR3: CASSARLAAKNYNEQFF; DNA: TGTGCCAGCAGCGCCAGACTAGCGGCAAAGAACTACAATGAGCAGTTCTTC
D: .; size: .; J: TRBJ2-2; V: TRBV5-1; CDR3: CASSLDLIGELFF; DNA: TGCGCCAGCAGCTTGGATTTAATCGGGGAGCTGTTTTTT
D: TRBD1; size: .; J: TRBJ1-5; V: TRBV5-7; CDR3: CASSLCGTGYSNQPQHF; DNA: TGTGCCAGCAGCTTATGTGGGACAGGATATAGCAATCAGCCCCAGCATTTT
D: TRBD2; size: .; J: TRBJ2-3; V: TRBV5-8; CDR3: CASRVSGGSTDTQYF; DNA: TGTGCCAGCAGGGTTAGCGGGGGGTCCACAGATACGCAGTATTTT
D: .; size: .; J: TRBJ1-1; V: TRBV7-2; CDR3: CASSLAARGDTEAFF; DNA: TGTGCCAGCAGCTTAGCGGCCCGGGGGGACACTGAAGCTTTCTTT
D: .; size: once; J: TRBJ1-5; V: TRBV28; CDR3: CHVGGRGSNQPQHF; DNA: TGTCATGTCGGGGGTCGGGGTAGCAATCAGCCCCAGCATTTT
D: TRBD1; size: .; J: TRBJ1-1; V: TRBV10-1; CDR3: CASSELLHLTGGNTEAFF; DNA: TGCGCCAGCAGTGAACTACTCCACCTGACAGGGGGGAACACTGAAGCTTTCTTT
D: .; size: .; J: TRBJ1-5; V: TRBV5-1; CDR3: CASSLSGPNSNQPQHF; DNA: TGCGCCAGCAGCTTGTCAGGTCCGAATAGCAATCAGCCCCAGCATTTT
D: TRBD2; size: few; J: TRBJ2-3; V: TRBV7-3; CDR3: CASSLRGGAVADTQYF; DNA: TGTGCCAGCAGCTTACGCGGGGGGGCCGTCGCAGATACGCAGTATTTT
D: TRBD1; size: .; J: TRBJ1-2; V: TRBV15; CDR3: CATSREGRGPRYTF; DNA: TGTGCCACCAGCAGAGAAGGTAGGGGGCCGCGCTACACCTTC
D: TRBD1; size: .; J: TRBJ2-2; V: TRBV4-1; CDR3: CASSLRDRGNGGGELFF; DNA: TGCGCCAGCAGCCTGCGGGACAGGGGTAATGGGGGCGGGGAGCTGTTTTTT
D: .; size: once; J: TRBJ1-4; V: TRBV18; CDR3: CASSRRQGLNEKLFF; DNA: TGTGCCAGCTCACGACGGCAGGGACTGAATGAAAAACTGTTTTTT
D: .; size: .; J: TRBJ2-3; V: TRBV7-8; CDR3: CASSPSTDTQYF; DNA: TGTGCCAGCAGCCCTAGCACAGATACGCAGTATTTT
D: TRBD2; size: .; J: TRBJ2-1; V: TRBV5-3; CDR3: CARSWERASGRTHEQFF; DNA: TGTGCCAGAAGCTGGGAAAGGGCTAGCGGGAGAACCCATGAGCAGTTCTTC
D: .; size: .; J: TRBJ2-7; V: TRBV4-2; CDR3: CASSQDPGTGTYEQYF; DNA: TGTGCCAGCAGCCAAGATCCAGGGACTGGTACCTACGAGCAGTACTTC
D: .; size: .; J: TRBJ1-5; V: TRBV9; CDR3: CASSETANSNQPQHF; DNA: TGTGCCAGCAGCGAGACAGCTAATAGCAATCAGCCCCAGCATTTT
D: .; size: .; J: TRBJ2-5; V: TRBV18; CDR3: CASSPTRGRTKETQYF; DNA: TGTGCCAGCTCACCGACCCGGGGGAGGACAAAAGAGACCCAGTACTTC
D: .; size: .; J: TRBJ2-1; V: TRBV9; CDR3: CASSPRANNEQFF; DNA: TGTGCCAGCAGCCCCAGGGCCAACAATGAGCAGTTCTTC
D: .; size: .; J: TRBJ1-2; V: TRBV2; CDR3: CASSEGSGFYGYTF; DNA: TGTGCCAGCAGTGAAGGTTCAGGGTTTTATGGCTACACCTTC
D: .; size: .; J: TRBJ1-4; V: TRBV7-9; CDR3: CASSPGGGPSEKLFF; DNA: TGTGCCAGCAGCCCCGGGGGGGGCCCTAGTGAAAAACTGTTTTTT
D: .; size: .; J: TRBJ1-3; V: TRBV9; CDR3: CASSVSISGNTIYF; DNA: TGTGCCAGCAGCGTGAGTATCTCTGGAAACACCATATATTTT
D: .; size: .; J: TRBJ2-1; V: TRBV30; CDR3: CAWTATVEQFF; DNA: TGTGCCTGGACGGCGACAGTTGAGCAGTTCTTC
D: .; size: .; J: TRBJ2-2; V: TRBV18; CDR3: CASSPQAGQNTGELFF; DNA: TGTGCCAGCTCACCACAGGCAGGGCAGAACACCGGGGAGCTGTTTTTT
D: TRBD1; size: .; J: TRBJ2-7; V: TRBV18; CDR3: CAGSPDRVGEQYF; DNA: TGTGCCGGATCTCCGGACAGGGTCGGCGAGCAGTACTTC
D: TRBD1; size: .; J: TRBJ1-2; V: TRBV7-9; CDR3: CASSSAGTGGGYTF; DNA: TGTGCCAGCAGCTCCGCCGGGACAGGGGGTGGCTACACCTTC
D: TRBD1; size: .; J: TRBJ1-1; V: TRBV6-5; CDR3: CASRPGGNGAEAFF; DNA: TGTGCCAGCAGGCCAGGGGGGAATGGGGCTGAAGCTTTCTTT
D: TRBD2; size: .; J: TRBJ2-6; V: TRBV4-1; CDR3: CASSQRREATGANVLTF; DNA: TGCGCCAGCAGCCAACGGCGGGAGGCCACTGGGGCCAACGTCCTGACTTTC
D: TRBD2; size: .; J: TRBJ2-2; V: TRBV7-9; CDR3: CSSSADLAGDHTGELFF; DNA: TGTTCCAGCAGCGCCGACCTAGCGGGAGACCACACCGGGGAGCTGTTTTTT
D: TRBD2; size: .; J: TRBJ2-3; V: TRBV5-8; CDR3: CASTTARGSGGFTDTQYF; DNA: TGTGCCAGCACCACCGCCCGGGGAAGCGGGGGGTTTACAGATACGCAGTATTTT
D: TRBD1; size: .; J: TRBJ2-7; V: TRBV6-6; CDR3: CASSYRDRGYEQYF; DNA: TGTGCCAGCAGTTACCGGGACAGGGGGTACGAGCAGTACTTC
D: .; size: .; J: TRBJ2-7; V: TRBV19; CDR3: CASSSPGGQYF; DNA: TGTGCCAGTAGTTCCCCCGGGGGGCAGTACTTC
D: TRBD1; size: few; J: TRBJ1-1; V: TRBV29-1; CDR3: CSVVSRQGRTEAFF; DNA: TGCAGCGTTGTTAGCCGACAGGGACGGACTGAAGCTTTCTTT
D: .; size: .; J: TRBJ2-3; V: TRBV14; CDR3: CASSQRGKNTQYF; DNA: TGTGCCAGCAGCCAAAGAGGAAAAAATACGCAGTATTTT
D: TRBD1; size: .; J: TRBJ1-3; V: TRBV5-4; CDR3: CASSFGQGTAGNTIYF; DNA: TGTGCCAGCAGCTTCGGACAGGGAACTGCTGGAAACACCATATATTTT
D: .; size: .; J: TRBJ2-5; V: TRBV28; CDR3: CASSGGRAQYF; DNA: TGTGCCAGCTCTGGCGGCAGGGCCCAGTACTTC
D: TRBD1; size: .; J: TRBJ2-7; V: TRBV28; CDR3: CASSLTDRAYEQYF; DNA: TGTGCCAGCAGTTTAACAGACAGGGCTTACGAGCAGTACTTC